These T cell receptor beta chains were read from a single sample in a study of T-cell reconstitution after alpha-beta-depleted transplantation in children. MiXCR was run by TCRdb on the PCR reads, yielding one entry per CDR3 protein. The sample has around 410,000 distinct CDR3 sequences, about a tenth seen once. Specimen: PBMCs from the stem cell graft donor, collected from the stem cell graft. The receptors here all came from a human donor who donated a stem cell graft to a child with acute myeloid leukemia. Each CDR3 is given without its conserved first and last residue. The D gene is left open where the match is weak.

J: TRBJ2-7; D: TRBD1; V: TRBV27; CDR3: ASSLVPGTGASYEQY
J: TRBJ2-3; D: TRBD2; V: TRBV9; CDR3: ASSVGGGGPDTQY
J: TRBJ1-1; D: NA; V: TRBV12-3/TRBV12-4; CDR3: ASRSAGYMNTEAF
J: TRBJ2-1; D: NA; V: TRBV10-3; CDR3: AISESKTDNEQF
J: TRBJ2-1; D: TRBD2; V: TRBV4-3; CDR3: ASSQGDLAGVPYNEQF
J: TRBJ2-7; D: NA; V: TRBV29-1; CDR3: SVPASAYEQY
J: TRBJ2-1; D: NA; V: TRBV4-1; CDR3: ASSQPGPASYNEQF
J: TRBJ2-1; D: NA; V: TRBV6-1; CDR3: ASSLVEGLYNEQF
J: TRBJ2-1; D: TRBD1; V: TRBV13; CDR3: ASSSGQGAGNEQF
J: TRBJ1-6; D: TRBD1; V: TRBV10-3; CDR3: AISERQGANSPLH
J: TRBJ2-1; D: NA; V: TRBV29-1; CDR3: SLSKGGAGYEQF
J: TRBJ2-2; D: TRBD1; V: TRBV5-1; CDR3: ASSSGTVGTGELF
J: TRBJ2-7; D: TRBD2; V: TRBV20-1; CDR3: IALSQTSGRAYEQY
J: TRBJ2-3; D: NA; V: TRBV5-1; CDR3: ASSYGSFTDTQY
J: TRBJ2-3; D: NA; V: TRBV15; CDR3: ATSREKAGDTQY
J: TRBJ2-4; D: NA; V: TRBV7-2; CDR3: ASSFLQGDIQY
J: TRBJ2-2; D: NA; V: TRBV5-6; CDR3: ASSLGPLRTGELF
J: TRBJ1-6; D: TRBD1; V: TRBV5-1; CDR3: ASSRQGDHGFNSPLH
J: TRBJ1-1; D: TRBD1; V: TRBV7-8; CDR3: ASSSRTGLNTEAF
J: TRBJ1-1; D: NA; V: TRBV6-6; CDR3: ASSLRLQSEAF
J: TRBJ2-3; D: TRBD1; V: TRBV4-2; CDR3: ASSQGTGVDTQY
J: TRBJ1-2; D: NA; V: TRBV12-5; CDR3: ASGQDILLYGYT
J: TRBJ1-1; D: NA; V: TRBV6-6; CDR3: ASSYNRGTEAF
J: TRBJ1-4; D: NA; V: TRBV7-9; CDR3: ASSLGDFSEKLF
J: TRBJ2-5; D: TRBD1; V: TRBV28; CDR3: ASRQTGRETQY
J: TRBJ2-5; D: TRBD2; V: TRBV5-1; CDR3: ASSFASGAQETQY
J: TRBJ2-1; D: NA; V: TRBV3-1; CDR3: ASSLLRASVTYNEQF
J: TRBJ2-3; D: NA; V: TRBV24-1; CDR3: ATSGDSDTQY
J: TRBJ2-3; D: NA; V: TRBV4-2; CDR3: ASSQETRTTDTQY
J: TRBJ2-5; D: NA; V: TRBV15; CDR3: ATSRGEGRETQY
J: TRBJ1-6; D: TRBD1; V: TRBV27; CDR3: ASSLRDSNSPLH
J: TRBJ2-6; D: NA; V: TRBV18; CDR3: ASSPSGDGANVLT
J: TRBJ1-5; D: NA; V: TRBV5-1; CDR3: ASSLEGAFNQPQH